The rows below give T cell receptor beta chains drawn from one sample of a study of Ad26.COV2.S vaccination and SARS-CoV-2 variants. Profiling relied on immunoSEQ multiplex PCR, and the TCRdb table lists in-frame clones only, not all of them. The sample holds 240,000 or so clones, roughly 90% seen once. Here the sequenced sample was peripheral blood, taken in a trial of Ad26.COV2.S vaccine versus placebo. Receptors were obtained from a person aged 18 to 65 who received the Ad26.COV2.S COVID-19 vaccine or a placebo. Both conserved end residues are part of each CDR3. D genes are given only for firm matches. Size is stated for part of the rows, as once, few or many counts, or as a class when the clone is expanded.

cdr3_length clone_size j_call d_call v_call cdr3_aa cdr3_nt
13 . TRBJ2-2 . TRBV7-9 CASSFSITGELFF TGTGCCAGCAGCTTTAGTATTACCGGGGAGCTGTTTTTT
14 . TRBJ2-5 TRBD2 TRBV14 CASSLQAAGGDQYF TGTGCCAGCAGCCTCCAGGCCGCGGGGGGGGACCAGTACTTC
15 . TRBJ2-5 TRBD2 TRBV13 CASSLGGRVEETQYF TGTGCCAGCAGCCTGGGCGGGAGGGTGGAGGAGACCCAGTACTTC
16 . TRBJ2-1 TRBD2 TRBV4-3 CASSQGSPSGGDEQFF TGCGCCAGCAGCCAAGGGTCGCCTAGCGGGGGGGATGAGCAGTTCTTC
15 . TRBJ1-4 . TRBV15 CATSRAGSANEKLFF TGTGCCACCAGCAGAGCCGGGTCTGCTAATGAAAAACTGTTTTTT
13 . TRBJ1-3 . TRBV12-3/TRBV12-4 CASSSGRRNTIYF TGTGCCAGCAGTTCGGGACGGAGAAACACCATATATTTT
16 . TRBJ2-2 . TRBV10-3 CAIRAEAGPNTGELFF TGTGCCATCAGGGCGGAGGCGGGCCCGAACACCGGGGAGCTGTTTTTT
13 once TRBJ2-3 . TRBV2 CASSAHSPDTQYF TGTGCCAGCAGTGCCCACAGTCCAGATACGCAGTATTTT
15 . TRBJ2-1 TRBD1 TRBV7-2 CASSLRTGLNNEQFF TGTGCCAGCAGCCTAAGGACAGGGCTGAACAATGAGCAGTTCTTC
12 . TRBJ1-4 . TRBV10-3 CAISGGREKLFF TGTGCCATCAGTGGGGGGCGGGAAAAACTGTTTTTT
14 . TRBJ2-5 . TRBV28 CASSPTEYQETQYF TGTGCCAGCAGTCCCACAGAGTACCAAGAGACCCAGTACTTC
15 . TRBJ1-2 . TRBV28 CASSLSRTGNYGYTF TGTGCCAGCAGTTTATCCCGGACGGGAAACTATGGCTACACCTTC
14 few TRBJ2-7 . TRBV5-1 CASSSGRVSYEQYF TGCGCCAGCAGCTCTGGACGGGTCTCCTACGAGCAGTACTTC
20 . TRBJ1-1 . TRBV3-1/TRBV3-2 CASSQAPRERQDSNGGEAFF TGTGCCAGCAGCCAAGCCCCCAGGGAAAGACAGGATTCAAACGGAGGTGAAGCTTTCTTT
14 . TRBJ2-1 . TRBV29-1 CSVTPGTRRGEQFF TGCAGCGTTACCCCGGGGACGCGCCGGGGTGAGCAGTTCTTC
14 once TRBJ2-1 . TRBV6-2/TRBV6-3 CASSLGPIYNEQFF TGTGCCAGCAGCTTGGGACCGATATACAATGAGCAGTTCTTC
18 . TRBJ2-5 TRBD1 TRBV28 CASSSNTWGQAIQETQYF TGTGCCAGCAGTTCGAACACCTGGGGACAGGCGATACAAGAGACCCAGTACTTC
15 . TRBJ1-4 TRBD1 TRBV28 CASRRGQEGREKLFF TGTGCCAGCAGACGGGGACAGGAAGGAAGGGAAAAACTGTTTTTT
15 . TRBJ2-4 . TRBV6-5 CASSPGGQAKNIQYF TGTGCCAGCAGTCCGGGGGGCCAGGCCAAAAACATTCAGTACTTC
15 . TRBJ2-5 TRBD2 TRBV7-2 CASSLVRGGRETQYF TGTGCCAGCAGCTTAGTTCGGGGGGGCAGGGAGACCCAGTACTTC
17 once TRBJ1-3 . TRBV3-1/TRBV3-2 CASSPDITGTRGNTIYF TGTGCCAGCAGCCCAGATATTACAGGGACGCGTGGAAACACCATATATTTT
14 . TRBJ2-7 . TRBV5-6 CASSWGVSGYEQYF TGTGCCAGCAGCTGGGGAGTTAGCGGCTACGAGCAGTACTTC
15 . TRBJ2-5 TRBD2 TRBV18 CASSPLQLAWETQYF TGTGCCAGCTCACCACTCCAACTAGCGTGGGAGACCCAGTACTTC
17 . TRBJ2-3 . TRBV5-6 CASSLEARGEFLNTQYF TGTGCCAGCAGCTTGGAGGCCAGGGGCGAATTTTTGAATACGCAGTATTTT
13 . TRBJ1-2 TRBD1 TRBV7-9 CASRGQRNYGYTF TGTGCCAGCAGGGGACAGCGAAACTATGGCTACACCTTC
16 . TRBJ2-1 TRBD2 TRBV14 CASSLLAGALYNEQFF TGTGCCAGCAGCCTCCTAGCGGGGGCACTATACAATGAGCAGTTCTTC
16 . TRBJ1-6 TRBD1 TRBV5-8 CASTPYRGGGWTPLHF TGTGCCAGCACCCCCTACAGGGGAGGGGGTTGGACACCCCTCCACTTT
16 . TRBJ1-2 TRBD1 TRBV7-2 CASSASRQGAVYGYTF TGTGCCAGCAGCGCCAGCCGACAGGGGGCGGTCTATGGCTACACCTTC
16 few TRBJ1-5 TRBD1 TRBV6-2/TRBV6-3 CASSSGQGPSNQPQHF TGTGCCAGCAGTTCTGGACAGGGACCCAGCAATCAGCCCCAGCATTTT
15 . TRBJ1-5 TRBD1 TRBV14 CASSQGTGRSQPQHF TGTGCCAGCAGCCAAGGGACAGGGCGTAGTCAGCCCCAGCATTTT
14 . TRBJ1-1 TRBD1 TRBV28 CARERGPVNTEAFF TGTGCCAGGGAAAGGGGGCCGGTGAACACTGAAGCTTTCTTT
15 . TRBJ2-7 . TRBV6-6 CASSDGLAGIYEQYF TGTGCCAGCAGCGACGGGCTCGCTGGTATATACGAGCAGTACTTC
21 . TRBJ2-1 TRBD2 TRBV18 CASSPYPPRGATSGRSGEQFF TGTGCCAGCTCCCCCTACCCCCCTAGGGGCGCGACTAGCGGTCGCTCGGGGGAGCAGTTCTTC
16 . TRBJ2-1 TRBD1 TRBV7-9 CASSLSTGVPYNEQFF TGTGCCAGCAGCTTAAGTACAGGGGTCCCCTACAATGAGCAGTTCTTC
14 . TRBJ1-3 TRBD1 TRBV7-2 CASSQTGGGNTIYF TGTGCCAGCAGCCAAACAGGGGGAGGAAACACCATATATTTT
15 . TRBJ1-1 . TRBV5-1 CASSLAGGRNTEAFF TGCGCCAGCAGCTTGGCCGGGGGGCGGAACACTGAAGCTTTCTTT
12 . TRBJ1-1 . TRBV28 CASKLVNTEAFF TGTGCCAGTAAACTGGTTAACACTGAAGCTTTCTTT
15 . TRBJ2-7 TRBD2 TRBV19 CASSIAAGASREQYF TGTGCCAGTAGTATAGCAGCGGGGGCCTCGAGGGAGCAGTACTTC
13 . TRBJ1-3 . TRBV27 CASSLSRGNTIYF TGTGCCAGCAGTTTATCGCGTGGAAACACCATATATTTT
13 . TRBJ2-1 . TRBV11-2 CASSHGTSNEQFF TGTGCCAGCAGTCACGGGACCTCCAATGAGCAGTTCTTC
16 . TRBJ1-4 TRBD1 TRBV14 CASSQDPTGINEKLFF TGTGCCAGCAGCCAAGATCCGACAGGGATTAATGAAAAACTGTTTTTT
13 . TRBJ2-3 . TRBV5-6 CASTPWGERVQYF TGTGCCAGCACCCCTTGGGGGGAAAGGGTGCAGTATTTT
16 . TRBJ2-7 TRBD2 TRBV2 CASSEARVAGGSEQYF TGTGCCAGCAGTGAAGCAAGAGTCGCGGGAGGCTCCGAGCAGTACTTC
13 . TRBJ1-2 . TRBV2 CASPTPEGDGYTF TGTGCCAGCCCCACGCCCGAAGGGGATGGCTACACCTTC
14 few TRBJ2-7 . TRBV7-2 CASSQVAGSIEQYF TGTGCCAGCAGCCAGGTGGCGGGGTCTATCGAGCAGTACTTC
15 . TRBJ2-1 . TRBV7-3 CASSPLLGSYNEQFF TGTGCCAGCAGCCCCCTTCTAGGCTCCTACAATGAGCAGTTCTTC
13 . TRBJ1-1 . TRBV19 CAMAINLNTEAFF TGTGCTATGGCTATCAACTTGAACACTGAAGCTTTCTTT